Only one count was recorded for the clone carrying this T cell receptor beta chain. Its antigen remains unknown. Between the trimmed V and J ends, which lost 3 bases and 1 base, there was a span of 11 bases. The CDR3 has 15 amino acids. Germline CDR1 and CDR2: MDHEN and SYDVKM. This table comes from immunoSEQ multiplex PCR, and its TCRdb copy is limited to in-frame clones, with some not included. The data hold 90,000 to 120,000 clones, with more than 70% observed a single time. This specimen belongs to a study of T cell responses to AZD1222 COVID-19 vaccine. Points from the study as a whole: Mostly white British, mostly female donors; authors suggested clonal diversity may be underestimated. Reports indicate that nearly half of spike-specific TCRs are directed at unmutated variant regions. The span of vaccine-associated CD4 TCRs extended across spike, with dominance at 160-218 and 743-854. Only six individuals given AZD1222 were seropositive at baseline.

The chain recombines TRBV28 with TRBJ2-3, with D unresolved. The TCR was taken from an adult in good health. Sequences were derived from peripheral blood, sampled on day 0 of AZD1222 vaccination. CDR3 sequence (DNA): TGTGCCAGCAGTTTTCGGCGGTGGGGCACAGATACGCAGTATTTT. This translates into CASSFRRWGTDTQYF.